This T cell receptor (beta chain) was obtained from a study of STAT5B mutations in CD4+ large granular lymphocyte leukemia. Overall study findings and caveats: Roughly a quarter of private leukemic clonotypes occurred rarely in other patients' non-leukemic repertoires. CD4-sorted patient repertoires seemed more clonal than healthy CD4+ repertoires.

A note on this clone: The antigen is undetermined.

Trimming took 0 bases from V and 5 from J; bases not matched to a gene: 0. The CDR3 covers 13 residues. Germline CDR1 reads SGHRS; CDR2 reads YFSETQ. Sequencing was at survey level. The table came from immunoSEQ multiplex PCR; TCRdb's copy has only in-frame clones and leaves some out. The sample consists of 45,000 to 55,000 clones, about 70% of them appearing once. The source is a human donor in good health. The chain is built from TRBV5-1 and TRBJ2-7; 9 nucleotides align to TRBD1. The specimen was CD4+ T cells from blood buffy coats. Here the CDR3 reads CASSLGTGDEQYF. The CDR3 coding sequence is TGCGCCAGCAGCTTGGGGACAGGGGACGAGCAGTACTTC.